A single TCR beta chain is shown here with its context. Its antigen remains unidentified. The data belong to a study of CD8+ T cells in alopecia areata. Study details: Treated patients took oral tofacitinib at 5 to 10 mg twice daily. General study points: Among the top 100, expanded CD8+ clones, as well as scalp clonality, were significantly decreased by tofacitinib. Sequenced scalp T cells also include alphabeta T cells resident in normal skin.

Described treatment: oral pan-JAK inhibitor, 5-10 mg twice daily. In germline, CDR1 is SEHNR, CDR2 FQNEAQ (reference sequence). Trimming took off 1 base at V and 4 bases at J, with 13 bases between the two ends. CDR3 length: 15 residues. Following RNA extraction, reverse transcription yielded cDNA that acted as the sequencing template. Libraries were prepared by immunoSEQ multiplex PCR; TCRdb keeps only in-frame clonotypes and omits some of them. Of fewer than 150,000 clones in the sample, 80% to 90% were seen once. This clonotype originated in a human donor with alopecia areata. The chain joins TRBV7-9 to TRBJ2-5, with D perhaps TRBD1 (6 bases). The source material was CD8+ T cells sorted from blood, sampled at week 4, from a patient treated with tofacitinib. The CDR3 sequence is CASSLVGTQGETQYF. CDR3 in DNA: TGTGCCAGCAGCTTAGTCGGGACACAGGGAGAGACCCAGTACTTC.